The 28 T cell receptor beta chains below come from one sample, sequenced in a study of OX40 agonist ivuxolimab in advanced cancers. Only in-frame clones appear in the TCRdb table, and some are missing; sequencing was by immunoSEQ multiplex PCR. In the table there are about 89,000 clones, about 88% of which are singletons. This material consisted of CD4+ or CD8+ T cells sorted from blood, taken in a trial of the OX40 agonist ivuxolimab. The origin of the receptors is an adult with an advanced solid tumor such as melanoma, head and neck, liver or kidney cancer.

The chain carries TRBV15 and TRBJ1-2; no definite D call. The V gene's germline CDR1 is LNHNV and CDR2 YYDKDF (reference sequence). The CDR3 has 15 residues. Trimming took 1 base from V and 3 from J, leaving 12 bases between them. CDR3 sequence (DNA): TGTGCCACCAGCAGAGTATCCCAGTTCCACTATGGCTACACCTTC. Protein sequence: CATSRVSQFHYGYTF.

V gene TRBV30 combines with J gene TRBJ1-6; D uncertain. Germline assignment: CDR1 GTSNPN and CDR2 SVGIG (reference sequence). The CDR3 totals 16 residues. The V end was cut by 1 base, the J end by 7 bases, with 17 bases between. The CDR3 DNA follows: TGTGCCTGGAGTGCCGGTCTTCCCTCTTTCAATTCACCCCTCCACTTT. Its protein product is CAWSAGLPSFNSPLHF. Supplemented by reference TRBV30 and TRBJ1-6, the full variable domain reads SQTIHQWPATLVQPVGSPLSLECTVEGTSNPNLYWYRQAAGRGLQLLFYSVGIGQISSEVPQNLSASRPQDRQFILSSKKLLLSDSGFYLCAWSAGLPSFNSPLHFGNGTRLTVT.

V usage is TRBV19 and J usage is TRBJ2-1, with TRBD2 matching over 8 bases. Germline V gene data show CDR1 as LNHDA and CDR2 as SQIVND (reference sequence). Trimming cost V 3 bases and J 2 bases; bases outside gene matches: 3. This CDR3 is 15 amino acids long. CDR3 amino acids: CASSIQGLAYNEQFF. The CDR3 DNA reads TGTGCCAGTAGTATCCAGGGACTAGCCTACAATGAGCAGTTCTTC.

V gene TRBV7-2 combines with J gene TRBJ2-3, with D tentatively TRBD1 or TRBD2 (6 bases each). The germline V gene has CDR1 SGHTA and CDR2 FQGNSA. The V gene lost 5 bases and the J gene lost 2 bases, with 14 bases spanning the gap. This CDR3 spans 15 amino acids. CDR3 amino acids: CASSLGGGNTDTQYF. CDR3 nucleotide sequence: TGTGCCAGCAGCCTGGGGGGCGGAAACACAGATACGCAGTATTTT.

As DNA, the CDR3 is TGCGCCAGCAGCTTGGAGCAGGGCACAGATACGCAGTATTTT. Its protein is CASSLEQGTDTQYF. The V call is TRBV5-1, the J call TRBJ2-3; D gene uncertain. This CDR3 comprises 14 residues. Trimming removed 0 bases from V and 1 base from J, with 6 bases in between. Per the germline V gene, CDR1 is SGHRS and CDR2 is YFSETQ. Full variable domain (outside the CDR3, taken from reference TRBV5-1 and TRBJ2-3): KAGVTQTPRYLIKTRGQQVTLSCSPISGHRSVSWYQQTPGQGLQFLFEYFSETQRNKGNFPGRFSGRQFSNSRSEMNVSTLELGDSALYLCASSLEQGTDTQYFGPGTRLTVL.

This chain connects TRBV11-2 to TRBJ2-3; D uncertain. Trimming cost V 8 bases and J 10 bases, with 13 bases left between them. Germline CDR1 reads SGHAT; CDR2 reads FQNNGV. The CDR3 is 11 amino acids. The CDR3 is CASGQEGPQYF. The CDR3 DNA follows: TGTGCCAGCGGGCAAGAAGGGCCGCAGTATTTT. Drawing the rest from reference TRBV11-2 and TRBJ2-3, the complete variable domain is EAGVAQSPRYKIIEKRQSVAFWCNPISGHATLYWYQQILGQGPKLLIQFQNNGVVDDSQLPKDRFSAERLKGVDSTLKIQPAKLEDSAVYLCASGQEGPQYFGPGTRLTVL.

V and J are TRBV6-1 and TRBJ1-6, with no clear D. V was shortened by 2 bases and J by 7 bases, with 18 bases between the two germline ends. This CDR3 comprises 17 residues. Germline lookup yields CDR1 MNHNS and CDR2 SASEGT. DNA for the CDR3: TGTGCCAGCAGTGAATCGAGTTTAGGGTGGGAAAATTCACCCCTCCACTTT. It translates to CASSESSLGWENSPLHF.

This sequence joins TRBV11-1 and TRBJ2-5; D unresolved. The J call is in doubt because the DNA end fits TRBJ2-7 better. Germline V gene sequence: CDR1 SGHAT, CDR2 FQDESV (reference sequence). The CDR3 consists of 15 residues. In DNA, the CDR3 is TGTGCCAGCAGCTTAGTCCTTGGCGTCTCCTACGAGCAGTACTTC. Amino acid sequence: CASSLVLGVSYEQYF.

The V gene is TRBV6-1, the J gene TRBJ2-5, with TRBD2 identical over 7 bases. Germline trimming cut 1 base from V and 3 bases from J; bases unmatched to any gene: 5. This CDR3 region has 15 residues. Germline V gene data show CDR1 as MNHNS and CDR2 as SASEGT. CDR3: CASSEGGGSKETQYF. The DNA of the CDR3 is TGTGCCAGCAGTGAAGGCGGGGGTTCAAAAGAGACCCAGTACTTC.

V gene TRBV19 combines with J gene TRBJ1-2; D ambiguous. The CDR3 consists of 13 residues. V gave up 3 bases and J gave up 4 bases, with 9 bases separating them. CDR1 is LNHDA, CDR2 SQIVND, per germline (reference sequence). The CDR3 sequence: CASSIGQRYGYTF. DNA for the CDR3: TGTGCCAGTAGTATTGGTCAGCGCTATGGCTACACCTTC. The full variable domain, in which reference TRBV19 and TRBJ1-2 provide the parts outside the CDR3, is DGGITQSPKYLFRKEGQNVTLSCEQNLNHDAMYWYRQDPGQGLRLIYYSQIVNDFQKGDIAEGYSVSREKKESFPLTVTSAQKNPTAFYLCASSIGQRYGYTFGSGTRLTVV.

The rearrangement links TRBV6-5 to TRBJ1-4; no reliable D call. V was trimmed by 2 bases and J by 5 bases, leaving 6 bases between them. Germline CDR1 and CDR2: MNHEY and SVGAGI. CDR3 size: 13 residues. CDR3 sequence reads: CASSYDENEKLFF. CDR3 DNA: TGTGCCAGCAGTTACGACGAGAATGAAAAACTGTTTTTT.

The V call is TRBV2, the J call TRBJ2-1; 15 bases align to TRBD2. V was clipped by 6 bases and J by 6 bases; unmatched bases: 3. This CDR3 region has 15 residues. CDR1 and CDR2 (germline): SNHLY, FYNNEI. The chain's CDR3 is CASREGLAGGNEQFF. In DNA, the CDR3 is TGTGCCAGCAGAGAGGGACTAGCGGGGGGCAATGAGCAGTTCTTC.

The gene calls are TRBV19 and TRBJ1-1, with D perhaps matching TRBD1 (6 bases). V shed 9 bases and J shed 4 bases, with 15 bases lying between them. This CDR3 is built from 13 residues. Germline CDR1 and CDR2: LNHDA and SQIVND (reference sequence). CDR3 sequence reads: CASRKGGGTEAFF. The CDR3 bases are TGTGCCAGCAGGAAGGGGGGGGGCACTGAAGCTTTCTTT. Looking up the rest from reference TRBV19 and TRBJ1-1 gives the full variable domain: DGGITQSPKYLFRKEGQNVTLSCEQNLNHDAMYWYRQDPGQGLRLIYYSQIVNDFQKGDIAEGYSVSREKKESFPLTVTSAQKNPTAFYLCASRKGGGTEAFFGQGTRLTVV.

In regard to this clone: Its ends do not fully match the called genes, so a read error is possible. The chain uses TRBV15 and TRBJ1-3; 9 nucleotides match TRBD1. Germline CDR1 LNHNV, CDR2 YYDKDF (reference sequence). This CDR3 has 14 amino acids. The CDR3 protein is CATSSQTDQGQGDF. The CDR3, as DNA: TGTGCCACCAGCAGTCAGACGGATCAGGGACAGGGAGATTTT.

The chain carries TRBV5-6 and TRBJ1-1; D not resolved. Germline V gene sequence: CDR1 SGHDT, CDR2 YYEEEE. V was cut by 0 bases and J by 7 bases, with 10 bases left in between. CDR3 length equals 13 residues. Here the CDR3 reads CASSLDVTGEAFF. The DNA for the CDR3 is TGTGCCAGCAGCTTGGACGTGACGGGTGAAGCTTTCTTT.

The CDR3 here is CASSIEKRGGGGKETQYF. The CDR3 DNA is TGTGCCAGTAGTATAGAAAAGAGAGGAGGCGGGGGTAAAGAGACCCAGTACTTC. J is TRBJ2-5 and V is TRBV19; 7 bases agree with TRBD2. V lost 0 bases to trimming and J lost 3 bases; unmatched junction nucleotides: 13. The CDR3 has 18 residues. Germline CDR1 is LNHDA and CDR2 is SQIVND (reference sequence).

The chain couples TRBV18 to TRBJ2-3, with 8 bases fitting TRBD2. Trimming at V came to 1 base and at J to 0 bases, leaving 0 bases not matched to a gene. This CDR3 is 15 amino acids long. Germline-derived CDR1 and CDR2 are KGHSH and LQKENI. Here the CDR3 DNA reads TGTGCCAGCTCACCACGCGGGGGGAGCACAGATACGCAGTATTTT. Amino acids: CASSPRGGSTDTQYF.

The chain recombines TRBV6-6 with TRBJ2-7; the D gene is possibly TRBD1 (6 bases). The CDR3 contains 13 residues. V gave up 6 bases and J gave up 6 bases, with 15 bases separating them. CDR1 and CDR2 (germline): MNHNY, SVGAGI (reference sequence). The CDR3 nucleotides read TGTGCCAGCAGGCAACCTCGGGACACCGAGCAGTACTTC. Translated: CASRQPRDTEQYF.

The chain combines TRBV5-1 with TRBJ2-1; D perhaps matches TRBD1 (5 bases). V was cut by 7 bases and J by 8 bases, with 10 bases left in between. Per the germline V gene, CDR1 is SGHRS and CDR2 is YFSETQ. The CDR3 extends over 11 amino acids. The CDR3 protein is CASSGADEQFF. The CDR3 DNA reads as TGCGCCAGCTCTGGGGCAGATGAGCAGTTCTTC. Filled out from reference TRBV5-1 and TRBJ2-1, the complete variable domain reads KAGVTQTPRYLIKTRGQQVTLSCSPISGHRSVSWYQQTPGQGLQFLFEYFSETQRNKGNFPGRFSGRQFSNSRSEMNVSTLELGDSALYLCASSGADEQFFGPGTRLTVL.

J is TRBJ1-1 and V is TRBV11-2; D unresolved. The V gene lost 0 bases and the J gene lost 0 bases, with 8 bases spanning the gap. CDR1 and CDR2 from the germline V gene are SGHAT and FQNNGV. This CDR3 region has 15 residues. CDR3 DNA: TGTGCCAGCAGCTTAGATACCGGGATGAACACTGAAGCTTTCTTT. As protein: CASSLDTGMNTEAFF.

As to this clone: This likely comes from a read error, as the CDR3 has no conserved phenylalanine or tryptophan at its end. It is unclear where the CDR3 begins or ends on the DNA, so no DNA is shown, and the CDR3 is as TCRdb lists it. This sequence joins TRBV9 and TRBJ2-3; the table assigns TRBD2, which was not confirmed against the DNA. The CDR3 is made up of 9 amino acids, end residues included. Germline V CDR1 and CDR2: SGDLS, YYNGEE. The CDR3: CARRDYNGI.

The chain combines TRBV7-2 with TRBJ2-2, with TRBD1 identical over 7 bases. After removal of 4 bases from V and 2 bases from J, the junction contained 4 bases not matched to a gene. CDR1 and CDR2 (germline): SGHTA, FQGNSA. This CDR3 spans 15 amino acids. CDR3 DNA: TGTGCCAGCAGCTCGACAGGGAGTAACACCGGGGAGCTGTTTTTT. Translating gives CASSSTGSNTGELFF.

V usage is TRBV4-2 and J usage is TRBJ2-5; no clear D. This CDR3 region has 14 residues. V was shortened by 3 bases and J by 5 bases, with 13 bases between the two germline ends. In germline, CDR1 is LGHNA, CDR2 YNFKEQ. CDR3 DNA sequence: TGTGCCAGCAGCCACCACGACGATGGGGAGACCCAGTACTTC. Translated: CASSHHDDGETQYF.

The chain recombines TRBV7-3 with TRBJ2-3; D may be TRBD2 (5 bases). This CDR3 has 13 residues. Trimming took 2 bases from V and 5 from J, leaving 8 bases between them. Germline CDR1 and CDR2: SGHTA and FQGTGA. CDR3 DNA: TGTGCCAGCAGCTTAGTACGGGGAGATACGCAGTATTTT. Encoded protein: CASSLVRGDTQYF.

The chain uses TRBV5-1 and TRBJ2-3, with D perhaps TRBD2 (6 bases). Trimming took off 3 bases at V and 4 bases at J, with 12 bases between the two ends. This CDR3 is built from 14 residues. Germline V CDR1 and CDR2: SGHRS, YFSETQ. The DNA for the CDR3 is TGCGCCAGCAGCTCGCTGGACTACGCAGATACGCAGTATTTT. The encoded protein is CASSSLDYADTQYF.

The CDR3 is CASSYSTDRAYGYTF. CDR3 bases: TGTGCCAGCAGTTACTCCACGGACAGGGCCTATGGCTACACCTTC. The genes are TRBV6-5 and TRBJ1-2; 8 bases are a match to TRBD1. The CDR3 is made up of 15 amino acids. V lost 0 bases and J lost 4; bases outside the gene matches: 4. Germline V gives CDR1 MNHEY, CDR2 SVGAGI.

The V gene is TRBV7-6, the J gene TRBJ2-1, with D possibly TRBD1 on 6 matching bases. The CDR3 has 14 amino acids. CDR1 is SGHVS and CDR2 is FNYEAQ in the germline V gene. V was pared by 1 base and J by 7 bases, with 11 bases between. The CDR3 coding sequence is TGTGCCAGCAGCTTAGGCAGGGGTGGAAATGAGCAGTTCTTC. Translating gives CASSLGRGGNEQFF. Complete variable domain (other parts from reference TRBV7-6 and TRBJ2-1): GAGVSQSPRYKVTKRGQDVALRCDPISGHVSLYWYRQALGQGPEFLTYFNYEAQQDKSGLPNDRFSAERPEGSISTLTIQRTEQRDSAMYRCASSLGRGGNEQFFGPGTRLTVL.

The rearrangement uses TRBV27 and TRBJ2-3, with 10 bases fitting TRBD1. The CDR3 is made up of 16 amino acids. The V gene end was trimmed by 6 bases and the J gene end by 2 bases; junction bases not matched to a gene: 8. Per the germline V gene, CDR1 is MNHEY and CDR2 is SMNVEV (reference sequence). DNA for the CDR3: TGTGCCAGCAGCCCGTTGGGACAGGGGTACACAGATACGCAGTATTTT. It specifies CASSPLGQGYTDTQYF.